The T cell receptor beta chain under discussion was sequenced for a study of T cell responses to AZD1222 COVID-19 vaccine. CDR1 is SGHRS, CDR2 YFSETQ, per germline. The CDR3 covers 12 residues. Method: immunoSEQ multiplex PCR; TCRdb's copy keeps in-frame clones and lacks some. The sample shows around 90,000 clones, approximately 90% of them seen only once. As regards this clone: The junction and the germline gene differ at one end; a read error may be behind it.

This material consisted of peripheral blood, taken on day 0 of AZD1222 vaccination. The sequence came from an adult in good health. The chain is built from TRBV5-1 and TRBJ2-1; the D call may be TRBD1 or TRBD2 (5 bases each). The CDR3 sequence: CASRLGSGRQFF. DNA for the CDR3: TGCGCCAGCAGATTGGGGTCAGGGAGGCAGTTCTTC.